The subject of this entry is one T cell receptor (beta chain). What it binds is not known. This entry comes from a study of T cell responses to AZD1222 COVID-19 vaccine. Findings of the study overall: Spike-specific TCR breadth and depth went up after people got two AZD1222 doses.

This table comes from immunoSEQ multiplex PCR, and its TCRdb copy is limited to in-frame clones, with some not included. The table lists around 120,000 clones, around 90% of them singletons. The origin of this receptor is an adult in good health. Material: peripheral blood, obtained on day 0 of AZD1222 vaccination.

The CDR3 loop reads CASSFSLGRSSGANVLTF. CDR3 DNA: TGTGCCAGCAGCTTTTCGTTGGGCAGGAGCTCTGGGGCCAACGTCCTGACTTTC. The rearrangement joins TRBV5-4 to TRBJ2-6; D is undetermined. The CDR3 covers 18 residues. Trimming left V 2 bases short and J 0 bases short, with 15 bases between. The germline CDR1 and CDR2 sequences are SGHNT and YYREEE (reference sequence). The entire variable domain, with the rest obtained from reference TRBV5-4 and TRBJ2-6, is as follows: ETGVTQSPTHLIKTRGQQVTLRCSSQSGHNTVSWYQQALGQGPQFIFQYYREEENGRGNFPPRFSGLQFPNYSSELNVNALELDDSALYLCASSFSLGRSSGANVLTFGAGSRLTVL.